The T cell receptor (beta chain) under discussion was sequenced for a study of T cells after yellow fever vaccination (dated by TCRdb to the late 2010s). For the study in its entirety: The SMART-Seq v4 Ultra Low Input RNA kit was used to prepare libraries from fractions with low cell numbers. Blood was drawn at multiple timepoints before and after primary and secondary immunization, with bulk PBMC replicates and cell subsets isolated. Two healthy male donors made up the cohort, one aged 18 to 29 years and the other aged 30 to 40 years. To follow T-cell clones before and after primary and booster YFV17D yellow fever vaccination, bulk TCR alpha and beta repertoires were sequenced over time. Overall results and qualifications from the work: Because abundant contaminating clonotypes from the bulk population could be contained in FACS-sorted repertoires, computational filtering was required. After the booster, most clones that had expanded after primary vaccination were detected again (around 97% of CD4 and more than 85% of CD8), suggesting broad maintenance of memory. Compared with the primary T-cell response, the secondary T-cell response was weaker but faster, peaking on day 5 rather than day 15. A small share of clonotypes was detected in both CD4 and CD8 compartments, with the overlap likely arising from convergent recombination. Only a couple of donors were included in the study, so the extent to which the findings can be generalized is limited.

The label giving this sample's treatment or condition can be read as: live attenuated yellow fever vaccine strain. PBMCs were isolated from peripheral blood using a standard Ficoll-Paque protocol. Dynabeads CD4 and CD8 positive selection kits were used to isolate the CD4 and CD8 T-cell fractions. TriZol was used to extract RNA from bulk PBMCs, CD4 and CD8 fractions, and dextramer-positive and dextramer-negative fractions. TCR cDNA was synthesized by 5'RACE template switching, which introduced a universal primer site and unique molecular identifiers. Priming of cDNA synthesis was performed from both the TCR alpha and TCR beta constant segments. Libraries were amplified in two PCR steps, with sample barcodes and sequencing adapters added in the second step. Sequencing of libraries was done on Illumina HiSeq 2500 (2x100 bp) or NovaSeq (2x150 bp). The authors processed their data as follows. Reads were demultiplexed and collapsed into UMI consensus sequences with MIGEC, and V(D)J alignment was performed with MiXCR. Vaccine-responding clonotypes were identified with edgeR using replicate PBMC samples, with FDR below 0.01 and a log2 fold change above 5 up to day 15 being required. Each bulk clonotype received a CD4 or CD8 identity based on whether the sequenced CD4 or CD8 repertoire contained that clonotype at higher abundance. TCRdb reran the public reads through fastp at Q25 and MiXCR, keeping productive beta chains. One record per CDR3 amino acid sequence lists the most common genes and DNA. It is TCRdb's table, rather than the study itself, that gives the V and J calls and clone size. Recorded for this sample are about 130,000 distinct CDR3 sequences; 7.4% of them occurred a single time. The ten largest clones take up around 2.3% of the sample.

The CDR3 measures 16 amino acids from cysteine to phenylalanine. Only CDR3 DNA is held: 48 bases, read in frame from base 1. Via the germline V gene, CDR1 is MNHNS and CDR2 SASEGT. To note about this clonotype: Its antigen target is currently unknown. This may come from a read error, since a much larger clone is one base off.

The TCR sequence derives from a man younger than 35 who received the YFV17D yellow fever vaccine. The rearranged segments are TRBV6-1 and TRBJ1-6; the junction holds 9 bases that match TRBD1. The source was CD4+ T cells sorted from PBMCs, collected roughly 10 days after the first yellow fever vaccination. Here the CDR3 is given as CASSPDRGRYKSPLHF. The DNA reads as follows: TGTGCCAGCAGCCCGGACAGGGGCCGCTATAAGTCACCCCTCCACTTT.